Listed below are T cell receptor beta chains from one sample, sequenced in a study of T cell repertoires in ileal Crohn's disease. Profiled with immunoSEQ multiplex PCR; TCRdb holds only in-frame clones, not every one. The sample holds under 13,000 clones, around 90% seen once. Sequenced input: ileal tissue. The receptor source for this set is an adult with Crohn's disease. The CDR3 runs from the conserved cysteine through the conserved F or W. D genes are given only for firm matches. Size tells how often a clone was seen (once, few, many) or the class of an expanded clone, and some rows leave it out.

j_call v_call clone_size d_call cdr3_nt cdr3_aa
TRBJ2-1 TRBV5-4 NA NA TGTGCCAGCAGCAGACCCGGGACGCCGAGCTCCTACAATGAGCAGTTCTTC CASSRPGTPSSYNEQFF
TRBJ1-1 TRBV29-1 NA NA TGCAGCGTTGGGGATTTTTACACTGAAGCTTTCTTT CSVGDFYTEAFF
TRBJ2-7 TRBV2 NA TRBD1 TGTGCCAGCAGCATGGACAGGGGACTCTACGAGCAGTACTTC CASSMDRGLYEQYF
TRBJ1-1 TRBV6-5 NA NA TGTGCCAGCAGTCGGCGGAAGGAGATGAACACTGAAGCTTTCTTT CASSRRKEMNTEAFF
TRBJ2-1 TRBV27 NA NA TGTGCCAGCCTTGGGAGGAATGAGCAGTTCTTC CASLGRNEQFF
TRBJ1-1 TRBV28 NA NA TGTGCCAGCAGGTACAGGGCAGAAGCTTTCTTT CASRYRAEAFF
TRBJ2-1 TRBV11-2 NA TRBD2 TGTGCCAGCAGCCCGGGGACTAGTACCTACAATGAGCAGTTCTTC CASSPGTSTYNEQFF
TRBJ2-5 TRBV5-6 NA NA TGTGCCAGCAGCTTGAGGGGCCTCCGGGAGACCCAGTACTTC CASSLRGLRETQYF
TRBJ2-1 TRBV29-1 NA TRBD1 TGCAGCGTTCGCCGACAGGGTACCTACAATGAGCAGTTCTTC CSVRRQGTYNEQFF
TRBJ1-1 TRBV6-5 NA NA TGTGCCAGCACTTCCAGGCACCTGAACACTGAAGCTTTCTTT CASTSRHLNTEAFF
TRBJ1-4 TRBV5-1 NA NA TGCGCCAGCAGCACAGGTTACACTAATGAAAAACTGTTTTTT CASSTGYTNEKLFF
TRBJ2-1 TRBV27 NA TRBD2 TGTGCCAGCAGTTTAAGAGCGGGAGGGCCCGATGAGCAGTTCTTC CASSLRAGGPDEQFF
TRBJ2-2 TRBV5-6 NA NA TGTGCCAGCGCCGTCTTTAGCGGGAACACCGGGGAGCTGTTTTTT CASAVFSGNTGELFF
TRBJ2-5 TRBV27 NA NA TGTGCCAGCAGTGACTTCGGACTAACTGAGACCCAGTACTTC CASSDFGLTETQYF
TRBJ2-5 TRBV20-1 NA TRBD2 TGCAGTGCTCAGGCGGGGGGGTCCCAGTACTTC CSAQAGGSQYF
TRBJ1-1 TRBV7-8 NA NA TGTGCCAGCGGGAAAGCTTTCTTT CASGKAFF
TRBJ1-1 TRBV28 NA NA TGTGCCAGCAGTGACCGGCTTAACACTGAAGCTTTCTTT CASSDRLNTEAFF
TRBJ2-5 TRBV5-1 NA NA TGCGCCAGCAGCTTTCTAGGGACCCAAGGGGAGACCCAGTACTTC CASSFLGTQGETQYF
TRBJ2-1 TRBV18 NA TRBD1 TGTGCCAGCTCACCAGGACAGGTAGTCTACAATGAGCAGTTCTTC CASSPGQVVYNEQFF
TRBJ2-7 TRBV11-2 NA TRBD1 TGTGCCAGCAGCTTAGATTTCGACAGGGACGAGCAGTACTTC CASSLDFDRDEQYF
TRBJ2-7 TRBV5-5 NA TRBD1 TGTGCCAGCAGTTCACCGGGACAGGGAGAGCAGTACTTC CASSSPGQGEQYF
TRBJ1-2 TRBV6-1 NA TRBD1 TGTGCCAGCAGTGTTCCGACAGGGAATGGCTACACCTTC CASSVPTGNGYTF
TRBJ2-4 TRBV5-4 NA TRBD2 TGTGCCAGCAGCTCAGGGGGACTAGCGGGAGTAAACATTCAGTACTTC CASSSGGLAGVNIQYF
TRBJ2-4 TRBV9 NA NA TGTGCCAGCAGCGTCGACGGGGAGGTGGACATTCAGTACTTC CASSVDGEVDIQYF
TRBJ2-3 TRBV5-1 once NA TGCGCCAGCAGCTTAGACTCGGATACGCAGTATTTT CASSLDSDTQYF
TRBJ1-1 TRBV13 NA NA TGTGCCAGCAGCTTAGGAGAGAACACTGAAGCTTTCTTT CASSLGENTEAFF
TRBJ2-2 TRBV6-6 NA NA TGTGCCAGCATAAGGACCGGGGAGCTGTTTTTT CASIRTGELFF
TRBJ1-2 TRBV19 medium-sized NA TGTGCCAGTAGATTCGTGGCAGGGGCGGCTAACTATGGCTACACCTTC CASRFVAGAANYGYTF